This T cell receptor beta chain was captured in a study of cytomegalovirus exposure and HLA in healthy donors. The germline CDR1 and CDR2 sequences are SGHAT and FQNNGV. The CDR3 extends over 15 amino acids. Trimming removed 6 bases from V and 6 bases from J; junction bases left unmatched: 10. Study-wide findings and caveats: Several of the most significant clusters appeared linked to common viral pathogens, based on a later analysis.

Concerning this clone itself: Its antigen is not known.

Primers included in the PCR were 60 Vbeta and 13 Jbeta primers. Produced via immunoSEQ multiplex PCR; TCRdb's table is partial and in-frame only. The profile shows 150,000 to 200,000 clones, about 70% of them singletons. Input material: PBMCs. The TCR comes from a woman between 25 and 40 years old in good health and CMV-seronegative. The V gene is TRBV11-2, the J gene TRBJ2-2, with 7 bases identical to TRBD2. In nucleotides, the CDR3 is TGTGCCAGCAGTCCCGCGGGGGTCCTCGCCGGGGAGCTGTTTTTT. Protein product: CASSPAGVLAGELFF.